This T cell receptor (beta chain) was sequenced during a study of blood T cells in healthy people across ages (dated by TCRdb to the mid-2010s). For the wider study: In model experiments, roughly one uniquely barcoded TCR beta cDNA molecule per two T cells was captured by template switching. Donors were grouped into four age groups: young (average roughly 16 years), middle-aged (around 39), aged (around 56) and long-lived (around 80). Two additional independent replicas of 1 million unique cDNA reads from the same blood draw were analyzed for two donors (one aged 18 to 30 and one aged 80 or older). Using deep sequencing normalized with unique cDNA molecular identifiers, the study measured how TCR beta repertoire diversity changes with age. To avoid experimental bias, donors of different ages were spread randomly across the sequencing lanes. Results and caveats for the whole study, not just this receptor: Bulk unsorted PBMC profiling prevented conclusive comparison of naive and antigen-experienced compartments. The long-lived group showed more naive CD4+ T cells, fewer expanded clones and increased TCR diversity than the aged group, suggesting age selection. There was a strong correlation between observed TCR beta diversity and the percentage of naive T cells measured by flow cytometry. Observed TCR beta diversity per million T cells fell roughly linearly with age, and a significant reduction was already apparent by age roughly 40. Donor CMV infection status was unknown, potentially confounding age-related changes in expanded clonotypes. Estimates of total diversity based on one million sequenced T cells were regarded as lower bounds and as underestimates.

Donors were 39 systemically healthy Caucasian individuals from Russia aged roughly 6 to 90 years. Each donor gave about 9.7 milliliters of peripheral blood, drawn into EDTA-treated Vacutainer tubes. Ficoll-Paque density-gradient centrifugation was used to isolate PBMCs, with at least 6.5 million per sample. Total RNA was extracted from PBMCs with Trizol reagent, with at least 5 micrograms obtained per sample. The percentages of naive CD45RAhigh/CD27high T cells were determined by flow cytometry on a PBMC aliquot from every donor. Library method: 5' RACE. The sequencer listed for this sample is Illumina HiSeq 2500. The second PCR ran for roughly 7 to 11 cycles and used a J-beta primer mix along with a sample-barcoded 5' primer. Each TCR beta cDNA molecule received a unique molecular identifier from a template-switch 5' adaptor carrying 12 random nucleotides. Each sample yielded at least 2.5 million CDR3-containing paired-end reads. First-strand cDNA was synthesized from all RNA with the Mint cDNA synthesis kit, primed by a TRBC-specific oligonucleotide. Following uracil-DNA glycosylase treatment, a first 18-cycle PCR with universal primers M1SS and BC2_uni_R was performed on all cDNA. The authors' analysis ran thus. Each sample was normalized by randomly selecting 1 million high-quality reads, each carrying a distinct molecular identifier. Instead of being binned into consensus sequences, reads that shared molecular identifiers were thrown out. MiTCR, set to a Q25 quality threshold and the strictest error-elimination algorithm, was used for CDR3 identification, clonotype clustering and error correction. Lower-bound total TCR beta diversity was estimated with a nonparametric unseen species model using Euler transformation. TCRdb ran its own pipeline on the public reads, namely fastp trimming at Q25 and MiXCR clone calling, and kept in-frame beta chains. All rows with the same CDR3 protein become a single entry with the most common DNA and genes. The V and J calls were determined by TCRdb, not by the authors. In this sample the table shows approximately 690,000 distinct CDR3 sequences, 40% to 50% of which occur a single time. About 32% of the sample rests with the top ten.

About this clonotype: Its antigen target is currently unknown. Base qualities are not provided; no much larger clone lies one nucleotide away.

The germline ends are 10 bases apart after V is trimmed by 0 bases and J by 5 bases. The cysteine opens and the phenylalanine closes a CDR3 of 14 amino acids. Of the read, only the CDR3 DNA is kept; its 42 bases are in frame from base 1. Reading the germline V gene gives CDR1 MNHEY and CDR2 SVGAGI. The rearranged segments are TRBV6-5 and TRBJ1-1; the D gene is perhaps TRBD1, from 5 matching bases. The sequence came from an elderly man in good health. The sequenced sample consisted of blood. The nucleotide sequence reads as follows: TGTGCCAGCAGTTACTCCAAGGGGCGAACTGAAGCTTTCTTT. Its amino acids are CASSYSKGRTEAFF.